This T cell receptor (beta chain) was retrieved from a study of cytomegalovirus exposure and HLA in healthy donors. Overall study findings and caveats: TCR beta sequences reportedly predicted most subjects' HLA-A and HLA-B alleles accurately.

This clone occurred a few times. Its antigen remains unknown. CDR1 and CDR2 (germline): SGHDT, YYEEEE. Between the trimmed V and J ends, which lost 7 bases and 7 bases, there was a span of 21 bases. This CDR3 spans 15 amino acids. The primer mix had 60 Vbeta and 13 Jbeta primers. Profiled with immunoSEQ multiplex PCR; TCRdb holds only in-frame clones, not every one. This table holds roughly 190,000 clones, approximately 11% found once. The clonotype originates from a man between 45 and 60 years old in good health and CMV-seropositive. V and J are TRBV5-6 and TRBJ2-1; a possible D gene is TRBD1 (6 bases). The sample was PBMCs. CDR3 nucleotide sequence: TGTGCCAGCCGCCAAATTAGGAGAGGGGGAAATGAGCAGTTCTTC. It yields the protein CASRQIRRGGNEQFF.